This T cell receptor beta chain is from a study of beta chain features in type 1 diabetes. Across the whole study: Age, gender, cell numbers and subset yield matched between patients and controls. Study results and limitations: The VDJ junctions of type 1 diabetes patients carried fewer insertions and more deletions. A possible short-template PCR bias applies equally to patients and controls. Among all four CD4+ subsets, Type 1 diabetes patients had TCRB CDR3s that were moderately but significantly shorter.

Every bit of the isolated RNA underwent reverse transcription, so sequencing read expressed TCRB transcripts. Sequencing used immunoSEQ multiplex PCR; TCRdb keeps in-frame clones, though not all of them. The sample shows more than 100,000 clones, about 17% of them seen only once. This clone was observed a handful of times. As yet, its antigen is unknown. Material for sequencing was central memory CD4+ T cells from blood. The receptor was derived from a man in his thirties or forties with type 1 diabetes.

The CDR3 DNA follows: TGTGCCAGCAGCGTAGGGCTAGCGGACCCAGATACGCAGTATTTT. Translated: CASSVGLADPDTQYF. The chain is built from TRBV9 and TRBJ2-3; 7 bases fit TRBD2. V shed 0 bases, J shed 4 bases, and the junction held 5 bases outside the gene matches. Germline loops: CDR1 SGDLS, CDR2 YYNGEE. The CDR3 totals 15 residues.